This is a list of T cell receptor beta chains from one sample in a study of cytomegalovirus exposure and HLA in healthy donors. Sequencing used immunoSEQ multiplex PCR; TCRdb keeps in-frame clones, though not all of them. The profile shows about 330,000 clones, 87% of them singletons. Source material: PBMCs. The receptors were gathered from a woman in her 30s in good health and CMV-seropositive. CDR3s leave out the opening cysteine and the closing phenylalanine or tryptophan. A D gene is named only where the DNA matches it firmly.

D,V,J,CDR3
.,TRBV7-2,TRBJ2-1,ASSLDKSSYNEQF
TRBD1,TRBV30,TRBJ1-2,AWSPTGDGYT
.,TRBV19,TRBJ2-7,ASSMTSLGGEQY
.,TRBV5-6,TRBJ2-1,ASSLSPPRANNEQF
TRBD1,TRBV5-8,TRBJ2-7,ASSPDRGLY
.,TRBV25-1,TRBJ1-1,ASSGNGHTEAF
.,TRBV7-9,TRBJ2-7,ASSLARAYEQY
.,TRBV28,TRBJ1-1,ASRLTENTEAF
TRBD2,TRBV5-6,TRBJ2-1,ASSLPSGGSYNEQF
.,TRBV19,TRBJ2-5,ASSIRETQY
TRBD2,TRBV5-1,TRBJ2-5,ASSLDSGGIKTQY
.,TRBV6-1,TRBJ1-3,ASSESPTTGNTIY
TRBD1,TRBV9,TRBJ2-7,ASSSRDRGSYEQY
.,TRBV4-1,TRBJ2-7,ASSQDGDTGYEQY
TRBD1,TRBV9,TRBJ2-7,ASSGDRGWNEQY
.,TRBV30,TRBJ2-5,AWTWDHQETQY
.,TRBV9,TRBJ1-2,ASSVDGGRTYGYT
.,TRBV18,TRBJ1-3,ASSPEPRSGNTIY
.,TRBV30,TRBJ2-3,AWSVGFSPTDTQY
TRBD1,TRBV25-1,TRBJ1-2,ASSPSSRGPNYGYT
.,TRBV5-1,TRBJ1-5,ASSLDVGAQPQH
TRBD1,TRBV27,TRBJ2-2,ASSWTGAGELF
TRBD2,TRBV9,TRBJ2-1,ASSAQRGTSNEQF
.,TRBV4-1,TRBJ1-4,ASSLPGGKDEKLF
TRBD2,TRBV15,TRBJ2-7,ATSRDGTSIYEQY
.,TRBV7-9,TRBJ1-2,ASSPMGNRNYGYT
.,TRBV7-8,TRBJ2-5,ASSRGQETQY
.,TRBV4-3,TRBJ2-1,ASSQDLVGYNEQF
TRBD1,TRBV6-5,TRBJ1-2,ASSYVQGARGYT
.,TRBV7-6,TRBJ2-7,ASSEETGYEQY
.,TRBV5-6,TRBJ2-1,ASSSDGLGSYNEQF
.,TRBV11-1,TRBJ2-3,ASSSSTDTQY
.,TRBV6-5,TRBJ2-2,ASSYSSGIGELF
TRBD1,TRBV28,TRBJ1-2,ASSVGGSYGYT
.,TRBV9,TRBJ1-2,ASSGGQGANYGYT
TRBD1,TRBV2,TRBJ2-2,ASSDDRARNTGELF
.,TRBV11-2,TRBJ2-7,ASSLVHGYEQY
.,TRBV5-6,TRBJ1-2,ASRLQGRGGYT
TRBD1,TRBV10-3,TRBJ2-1,AISESGRGRSYEQF
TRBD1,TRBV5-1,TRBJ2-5,ASSDRRETQY
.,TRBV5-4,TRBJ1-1,ASSLAYTEAF
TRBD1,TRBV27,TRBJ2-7,ASRVLGGGTGFYEQY
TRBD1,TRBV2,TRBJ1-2,ASSPVPRGLSGYT
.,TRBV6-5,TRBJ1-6,ASSLRGVDSPLH
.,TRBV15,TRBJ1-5,ATSQLGQPQH
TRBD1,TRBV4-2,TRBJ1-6,ASSRDRTYNSPLH
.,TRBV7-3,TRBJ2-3,ASSLTGGGTDTQY
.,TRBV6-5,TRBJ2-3,ASRVTGGRDTQY
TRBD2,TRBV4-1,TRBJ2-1,ASSQAPLAGGEQF
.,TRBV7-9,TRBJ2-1,ASSQDRGIYNEQF
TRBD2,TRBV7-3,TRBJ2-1,ASSLTGGRNEQF